This entry features one T cell receptor beta chain sequence. This sample was included in a study of control samples from healthy donors and cancer patients. The trim removed 5 bases at V and 7 bases at J, leaving 9 bases unmatched. Germline V gene lookup returns CDR1 SGHVS and CDR2 FQNEAQ. This CDR3 region has 14 residues. Repertoires were generated with immunoSEQ multiplex PCR, while TCRdb's copy carries only in-frame clones and drops some. Of some 77,000 clones listed, around nine tenths were seen once; the top ten hold 7.5% to 8%. Source material: blood. The genes are TRBV7-8 and TRBJ1-2, with 8 bases identical to TRBD1. This receptor was identified in a woman aged 55-69 years in good health. CDR3: CASSANRDRSGYTF. CDR3 nucleotides: TGTGCCAGCAGCGCGAACCGGGACAGGTCTGGCTACACCTTC.